The rows below give T cell receptor beta chains drawn from one sample of a study of T cells in narcolepsy. Clones were read by immunoSEQ multiplex PCR, and TCRdb kept only the in-frame ones, dropping some. The table shows over 25,000 clones, with roughly 80% occurring only once. Material for sequencing was memory (CD45RA-) CD4+ T cells from blood. The source of these receptors is a human donor in good health. Each CDR3 is given with its conserved first and last residue. Fields, in order: J gene, CDR3 length, V gene, D gene, clone size, CDR3 DNA, CDR3 protein. D genes are given only for firm matches. Size values are once, few and many counts, or a class for expanded clones, and some rows have none.

J: TRBJ2-3
length: 16
V: TRBV7-8
D: -
size: -
DNA: TGTGCCAGCAGCCCCGGACAGAGCGGTTCGACAGATACGCAGTATTTT
CDR3: CASSPGQSGSTDTQYF

J: TRBJ2-5
length: 11
V: TRBV7-9
D: -
size: -
DNA: TGTGCCAGCAGCCCCCGGGACGGTAAGTACTTC
CDR3: CASSPRDGKYF

J: TRBJ2-1
length: 14
V: TRBV6-1
D: TRBD2
size: -
DNA: TGTGCCAGCAGTGAAGCGGGAGGGCCCTATGAGCAGTTCTTC
CDR3: CASSEAGGPYEQFF

J: TRBJ2-1
length: 14
V: TRBV2
D: -
size: -
DNA: TGTGCCAGCAGTGAGGGGCAGGTCTACAATGAGCAGTTCTTC
CDR3: CASSEGQVYNEQFF

J: TRBJ2-7
length: 14
V: TRBV11-2
D: TRBD2
size: -
DNA: TGTGCCAGCAGCTCCCCGGGACTAGCGATTGAGCAGTACTTC
CDR3: CASSSPGLAIEQYF

J: TRBJ2-3
length: 17
V: TRBV4-1
D: TRBD2
size: -
DNA: TGCGCCAGCAGCCAAGATGAGGGGCGGCTAGCGGGAGGCCGGCAGTATTTT
CDR3: CASSQDEGRLAGGRQYF

J: TRBJ2-3
length: 18
V: TRBV4-1
D: -
size: -
DNA: TGCGCCAGCAGCCAACCCATAGCCCGGGACTCTAGCACAGATACGCAGTATTTT
CDR3: CASSQPIARDSSTDTQYF

J: TRBJ2-2
length: 13
V: TRBV7-2
D: -
size: -
DNA: TGTGCCAGCAGCACCACAGGGTCCGGGGAGCTGTTTTTT
CDR3: CASSTTGSGELFF

J: TRBJ2-3
length: 15
V: TRBV7-7
D: -
size: -
DNA: TGTGCCAGCAGCTTAGGGGGGCTAGGGAGTGATACGCAGTATTTT
CDR3: CASSLGGLGSDTQYF

J: TRBJ2-1
length: 13
V: TRBV29-1
D: -
size: -
DNA: TGCAGCGCCTCCCGACAGGCCTACAATGAGCAGTTCTTC
CDR3: CSASRQAYNEQFF

J: TRBJ2-3
length: 18
V: TRBV5-6
D: -
size: -
DNA: TGTGCCAGCAGCTTGGGCAGGGCTAGGACTACAATAGCAGATACGCAGTATTTT
CDR3: CASSLGRARTTIADTQYF

J: TRBJ1-1
length: 15
V: TRBV25-1
D: -
size: -
DNA: TGTGCCAGCAGTGATTATGACCGGGTTAACACTGAAGCTTTCTTT
CDR3: CASSDYDRVNTEAFF

J: TRBJ1-1
length: 16
V: TRBV6-6
D: -
size: -
DNA: TGTGCCAGCAGTTACAGCAGGAGGCCGGGGAACACTGAAGCTTTCTTT
CDR3: CASSYSRRPGNTEAFF

J: TRBJ2-3
length: 15
V: TRBV9
D: TRBD2
size: -
DNA: TGTGCCAGCGGGGGGACTAGCGGTAGCACAGATACGCAGTATTTT
CDR3: CASGGTSGSTDTQYF

J: TRBJ1-5
length: 15
V: TRBV6-6
D: -
size: -
DNA: TGTGCCAGCAGTTATAAACAGGGCAGCAATCAGCCCCAGCATTTT
CDR3: CASSYKQGSNQPQHF

J: TRBJ1-2
length: 13
V: TRBV30
D: -
size: once
DNA: TGTGCCTGGAGTTTCCGGGGGGCTGGGGGCTACACCTTC
CDR3: CAWSFRGAGGYTF

J: TRBJ2-7
length: 15
V: TRBV10-3
D: TRBD2
size: -
DNA: TGTGCCATCCACGGGACTACCTCGCGGGTAAACGAGCAGTACTTC
CDR3: CAIHGTTSRVNEQYF

J: TRBJ1-2
length: 16
V: TRBV6-5
D: -
size: -
DNA: TGTGCCAGCAGTTCCGTACCAGGAGCCACTAACTATGGCTACACCTTC
CDR3: CASSSVPGATNYGYTF

J: TRBJ2-5
length: 18
V: TRBV14
D: TRBD2
size: -
DNA: TGTGCCAGCAGCCAAGATCTAGGTTCTAGCGGGAGTTGGGAGACCCAGTACTTC
CDR3: CASSQDLGSSGSWETQYF

J: TRBJ2-3
length: 15
V: TRBV11-2
D: TRBD2
size: -
DNA: TGTGCCAGCAGCCCCCCAAAGTCGCGGGGGGATACGCAGTATTTT
CDR3: CASSPPKSRGDTQYF

J: TRBJ1-2
length: 14
V: TRBV27
D: -
size: -
DNA: TGTGCCAGCAAGCCGGGGGCGCAAATAAGGGGCTACACCTTC
CDR3: CASKPGAQIRGYTF

J: TRBJ1-1
length: 15
V: TRBV19
D: -
size: -
DNA: TGTGCCAGTAGTCCTGCGGAGGGGGTAGAAACTGAAGCTTTCTTT
CDR3: CASSPAEGVETEAFF

J: TRBJ2-2
length: 14
V: TRBV9
D: TRBD1
size: -
DNA: TGTGCCAGCAGGCCGGGACAGGGGGCCAGGGAGCTGTTTTTT
CDR3: CASRPGQGARELFF

J: TRBJ2-6
length: 15
V: TRBV15
D: -
size: -
DNA: TGTGCCACCAGTCGTCCGCCCTCTGGGGCCAACGTCCTGACTTTC
CDR3: CATSRPPSGANVLTF

J: TRBJ2-1
length: 14
V: TRBV2
D: TRBD2
size: -
DNA: TGTGCCAGCAGGTTTTTAGCGGGAGGGAGTGAGCAGTTCTTC
CDR3: CASRFLAGGSEQFF

J: TRBJ1-2
length: 13
V: TRBV10-3
D: -
size: -
DNA: TGTGCCATCAGTGACCCCGGAGGGGGGGGCTACACCTTC
CDR3: CAISDPGGGGYTF

J: TRBJ2-3
length: 12
V: TRBV29-1
D: -
size: -
DNA: TGCAGCGTTGGGGGGAGCACAGATACGCAGTATTTT
CDR3: CSVGGSTDTQYF

J: TRBJ2-2
length: 15
V: TRBV11-2
D: TRBD1
size: -
DNA: TGTGCCAGCAGCTTTGGGACAGGGATGACCGGGGAGCTGTTTTTT
CDR3: CASSFGTGMTGELFF

J: TRBJ2-5
length: 15
V: TRBV5-1
D: -
size: -
DNA: TGCGCCAGCAGCTTGGAGGCACTGCTACCGGAGACCCAGTACTTC
CDR3: CASSLEALLPETQYF

J: TRBJ2-1
length: 11
V: TRBV12-5
D: -
size: -
DNA: TGTGCTAGTGGTTTGTTTTATGAGCAGTTCTTC
CDR3: CASGLFYEQFF

J: TRBJ1-1
length: 18
V: TRBV5-5
D: -
size: -
DNA: TGTGCCAGCAGCCCCAAACCGCCCGGGACATATCATTACACTGAAGCTTTCTTT
CDR3: CASSPKPPGTYHYTEAFF

J: TRBJ1-5
length: 17
V: TRBV27
D: -
size: -
DNA: TGTGCCAGCAGCAGTTTGGGATGGTGGTTGGGCAATCAGCCCCAGCATTTT
CDR3: CASSSLGWWLGNQPQHF